The rows below give T cell receptor beta chains drawn from one sample of a study of blood T cell repertoires in COVID-19. TCRdb keeps only in-frame clones here, not all; method: immunoSEQ multiplex PCR. The table has around 200,000 clones, less than 90% seen once. The sequencing input was peripheral blood. These receptor sequences come from a man in his 70s with active or convalescent COVID-19. The CDR3 runs from the conserved cysteine through the conserved F or W. Each record gives: CDR3 protein, J gene, V gene, D gene. D genes are given only for firm matches.

CASSLTRGQGINQPQHF	TRBJ1-5	TRBV18	TRBD1
CASSLAGGPFHEQFF	TRBJ2-1	TRBV28	TRBD2
CASSWTSGGRTGELFF	TRBJ2-2	TRBV5-1	TRBD2
CASSQAGGMTYNEQFF	TRBJ2-1	TRBV4-1	.
CASSLEPGDSYEQYF	TRBJ2-7	TRBV11-2	.
CASSPSGGYGYTF	TRBJ1-2	TRBV18	TRBD1
CASRPGLYNEQFF	TRBJ2-1	TRBV12-3/TRBV12-4	.
CASQGGGSRAFF	TRBJ1-1	TRBV2	.
CASSPQARESYEQYF	TRBJ2-7	TRBV7-2	.
CASVTGDEDTEAFF	TRBJ1-1	TRBV12-5	TRBD1
CASSILTNTEAFF	TRBJ1-1	TRBV19	.
CARSWQGTGYTF	TRBJ1-2	TRBV30	.
CASSFYSYGYTF	TRBJ1-2	TRBV12-3/TRBV12-4	.
CASSLAIGGNTEAFF	TRBJ1-1	TRBV5-5	.
CASSASVSSYNEQFF	TRBJ2-1	TRBV9	.
CASSMGGAPDTQYF	TRBJ2-3	TRBV19	.
CASSLGTPIMNTEAFF	TRBJ1-1	TRBV5-4	.
CASSLAYESAFF	TRBJ1-1	TRBV7-2	.
CASSSGQASTEAFF	TRBJ1-1	TRBV11-2	TRBD1
CASSQEVPIPGHFMNTEAFF	TRBJ1-1	TRBV4-3	.
CASSYSGRTGDTQYF	TRBJ2-3	TRBV6-5	.
CASSIPLGTGDYGYTF	TRBJ1-2	TRBV19	.
CSVGETGPGQTQYF	TRBJ2-5	TRBV29-1	.
CASSHLWRAQETQYF	TRBJ2-5	TRBV4-3	.
CASSLLWAGIQETQYF	TRBJ2-5	TRBV3-1/TRBV3-2	.
CATSPSFGGSSNQPQHF	TRBJ1-5	TRBV24-1	.
CAWSAQGGSEKLFF	TRBJ1-4	TRBV30	.
CASSTSGGDYEQYF	TRBJ2-7	TRBV7-2	TRBD2
CASSTGTLDTQYF	TRBJ2-3	TRBV10-1	.
CASSFSQAGPGTDTQYF	TRBJ2-3	TRBV5-1	.
CASSSGTLSTNEKLFF	TRBJ1-4	TRBV5-1	.